This T cell receptor beta chain was profiled in a study of CD8 T cells in ankylosing spondylitis (dated by TCRdb to between 2016 and 2019). Regarding the study in general: The study profiled T cell receptor beta repertoires in healthy donors and ankylosing spondylitis patients to find disease-linked TCR variants. In total, the full study cohort was made up of roughly 100 healthy donors and 25 ankylosing spondylitis patients. Peripheral blood samples were taken, and synovial fluid was additionally collected from ankylosing spondylitis patients. Overall results and qualifications from the work: Significant enrichment of the disease-linked clones was reported in matched synovial fluid samples from ankylosing spondylitis patients. A TCR beta motif of several highly homologous amino acid variants appeared characteristic of blood from ankylosing spondylitis patients. Some TCR beta motif variants had previously been reported in synovial fluid and blood of reactive arthritis patients, which suggested common disease-initiation mechanisms. In peripheral blood, the disease-linked clones were found at relatively low frequencies and had a CD8+ phenotype.

From a lookup of the germline V gene (reference sequence), CDR1 and CDR2 are DFQATT and SNEGSKA. Measured from the cysteine to the phenylalanine, the CDR3 is 15 residues long. Just the 45-base CDR3 DNA is kept, in frame starting at base 1. From V the trimming removes 3 bases and from J it removes 4 bases, while the gene matches leave 9 bases of the junction unaccounted for. There are a few counts of this clonotype. The antigen it binds to is not known. Qualities for individual bases were not recorded, and no much larger clone is one base off. The sequencer was an Illumina HiSeq 2500. Quantitative 5'-RACE with molecular barcodes was used to prepare TCR beta libraries. In the paper's pipeline: A new computational method based on a probabilistic model of VDJ rearrangement was used to identify disease-linked TCR variants. TCRdb trimmed the raw reads at Q25, called clones with MiXCR and kept productive beta chains. Merged by CDR3 protein, the rows form single entries marked with the most common genes and DNA. TCRdb's processing, not the authors', yielded these V and J calls. The table for this sample lists under 250,000 distinct CDR3 sequences; about a quarter of them were counted only once. The ten largest clones capture under 8% of the sample.

The sequencing sample was made of blood, either unsorted or a sorted T cell fraction (not recorded which). This sequence was found in a male donor with ankylosing spondylitis or in good health (not recorded which). The chain was built from TRBV20-1 and TRBJ2-7; 10 of the junction bases match TRBD2. The CDR3 protein: CSAREDLAGEYEQYF. The sequenced DNA: TGCAGTGCTAGGGAGGACCTAGCGGGAGAGTACGAGCAGTACTTC.